This T cell receptor beta chain was observed in a study of technical replicates of blood from several donors. Assay used: immunoSEQ multiplex PCR; TCRdb lists only in-frame clones, some missing. The sample shows about 93,000 clones, roughly 96% of them seen only once. Germline values: CDR1 MDHEN, CDR2 SYDVKM. The CDR3 covers 17 residues. V lost 6 bases and J lost 6; bases outside the gene matches: 16. The sequenced material came from T cells isolated from PBMCs. The clonotype comes from a human donor in good health. V is TRBV28 and J is TRBJ2-1, with 8 bases fitting TRBD2. The CDR3 nucleotides are TGTGCCAGCAGATCCCGAGGGGGACTAGGTAGCCGCAATGAGCAGTTCTTC. Translation gives CASRSRGGLGSRNEQFF.